The 21 T cell receptor beta chains given below trace back to one sample, sequenced in a study of T cell responses to AZD1222 COVID-19 vaccine. Method: immunoSEQ multiplex PCR; TCRdb's copy keeps in-frame clones and lacks some. The table shows around 130,000 clones, with about nine tenths occurring only once. This sample comprised peripheral blood, obtained on day 0 of AZD1222 vaccination. Source of these receptors: an adult in good health.

This chain connects TRBV3-1 (or the pseudogene TRBV3-2) to TRBJ2-7; either TRBD1 or TRBD2 may fit D (5 bases each). The CDR3 length is 14 residues. With 8 bases removed from V and 1 base from J, the gap between germline ends came to 15 bases. The germline V gene encodes CDR1 LGHDT and CDR2 YNNKEL (reference sequence). CDR3 bases: TGTGCCAGCGCCGACTTGGGGGTGTCCTACGAGCAGTACTTC. Translated, it gives CASADLGVSYEQYF.

Ten or more counts support this clone. The rearrangement links TRBV9 to TRBJ1-3; no firm D call. In germline, CDR1 is SGDLS, CDR2 YYNGEE. CDR3 length: 16 residues. Deletions cut 0 bases from V and 4 bases from J, with 14 bases between. CDR3 sequence (DNA): TGTGCCAGCAGCGTAGATGGAGGGCGGGAAGGAAACACCATATATTTT. Translating gives CASSVDGGREGNTIYF.

J is TRBJ2-2 and V is TRBV5-1, with TRBD1 matching 8 bases. After removal of 5 bases from V and 1 base from J, the junction contained 10 bases not matched to a gene. CDR1 is SGHRS, CDR2 YFSETQ, per germline. The CDR3 is made up of 17 amino acids. CDR3 nucleotide sequence: TGCGCCAGCAGACCCCGCGCCGGGACAGGGAACACCGGGGAGCTGTTTTTT. Translating it yields CASRPRAGTGNTGELFF.

The CDR3 bases are TGTGCCAGCAGTTGGACAGGGGACACTGAAGCTTTCTTT. Amino acids: CASSWTGDTEAFF. The V call is TRBV27, the J call TRBJ1-1, with 9 bases fitting TRBD1. J gave up 3 bases and V 4 bases, and 0 bases lay outside the gene matches. Germline V CDR1 and CDR2: MNHEY, SMNVEV (reference sequence). This CDR3 is built from 13 residues.

This clone has just a few counts. This chain joins TRBV15 and TRBJ1-4; 9 bases are a match to TRBD1. The CDR3 totals 15 residues. V trimming: 10 bases; J trimming: 0 bases; junction bases outside the gene matches: 6. The V gene's germline CDR1 is LNHNV and CDR2 YYDKDF (reference sequence). The CDR3 bases are TGTGCCAGCACAGGGGGCACTGCAACTAATGAAAAACTGTTTTTT. Residues: CASTGGTATNEKLFF.

The CDR3 DNA follows: TGCGCCAGCAGTGATGGGACAGGGGGTACCGGGGCCAACGTCCTGACTTTC. Its translation is CASSDGTGGTGANVLTF. The V and J genes are TRBV10-1 and TRBJ2-6, with 11 nucleotides matching TRBD1. Trimming took 3 bases from V and 4 from J; bases not matched to a gene: 5. There are 17 residues in the CDR3. CDR1 is WNHNN and CDR2 is SYGVQD in the germline V gene (reference sequence).

The gene calls are TRBV6-5 and TRBJ2-7; D unclear. The V and J ends lost 4 bases and 3 bases respectively, with 13 bases between them. This CDR3 has 14 amino acids. Germline loops: CDR1 MNHEY, CDR2 SVGAGI. The CDR3 sequence is CASSLPSPYYEQYF. The CDR3 region has the DNA TGTGCCAGCAGTTTACCCTCCCCTTACTACGAGCAGTACTTC.

CDR3 sequence: CASSYVVSYGYTF. The CDR3 DNA reads as TGTGCCAGCAGTTACGTGGTGAGCTATGGCTACACCTTC. The chain employs TRBV6-5 and TRBJ1-2; D unclear. Trimming shortened V by 2 bases and J by 4 bases, and 8 bases separated the two germline ends. Germline values: CDR1 MNHEY, CDR2 SVGAGI. CDR3 length: 13 residues.

The chain recombines TRBV7-2 with TRBJ1-6; 11 bases are a match to TRBD1. The CDR3 consists of 15 residues. CDR1 and CDR2 (germline): SGHTA, FQGNSA. V lost 5 bases, J lost 13 bases, and 10 bases stayed unmatched. DNA of the CDR3: TGTGCCAGCAGCCCCAGGACAGGGGGCTTAATCCCCCTCCACTTT. It yields the protein CASSPRTGGLIPLHF.

V and J are TRBV19 and TRBJ1-2; D unresolved. Germline V gives CDR1 LNHDA, CDR2 SQIVND (reference sequence). This CDR3 contains 12 residues. Trimming shortened V by 3 bases and J by 5 bases, and 7 bases separated the two germline ends. The CDR3 DNA is TGTGCCAGTAGTATTGAAGGGTATGGCTACACCTTC. Protein sequence: CASSIEGYGYTF.

The V call is TRBV10-2, the J call TRBJ1-3, with TRBD1 matching 7 bases. V shed 6 bases and J 4 bases; nucleotides not matched to a gene: 12. Germline CDR1 reads WSHSY; CDR2 reads SAAADI. This CDR3 is built from 16 residues. The CDR3 DNA follows: TGCGCCAGCAGGGGGATTGGACAGGAGTACGGAAACACCATATATTTT. Its translation is CASRGIGQEYGNTIYF.

This clone is a singleton in its sample. V usage is TRBV14 and J usage is TRBJ2-3, with TRBD2 identical over 8 bases. CDR1 SGHDN and CDR2 FVKESK come from the germline V gene. The CDR3 runs 15 residues. Trimming at V came to 5 bases and at J to 0 bases, leaving 4 bases not matched to a gene. CDR3 coding DNA: TGTGCCAGCAGCTTCAGCGGGGGTAGCACAGATACGCAGTATTTT. This encodes CASSFSGGSTDTQYF.

The chain combines TRBV28 with TRBJ2-3, with 12 bases identical to TRBD2. The CDR3 contains 17 residues. Germline CDR1 MDHEN, CDR2 SYDVKM. With 3 bases clipped from V and 3 bases from J, the junction kept 7 bases outside the gene matches. The CDR3 sequence: CASSFVLAGGYTDTQYF. CDR3 nucleotide sequence: TGTGCCAGCAGTTTTGTACTAGCGGGGGGTTATACAGATACGCAGTATTTT.

The V call is TRBV5-1, the J call TRBJ1-5, with 7 bases matching TRBD1. The CDR3 is made up of 15 amino acids. The V and J ends lost 0 bases and 7 bases, in that order; junction bases with no gene match: 7. Germline V lookup: CDR1 SGHRS, CDR2 YFSETQ. CDR3 in DNA: TGCGCCAGCAGCTTGGGCGACAGGGAAGGGCAGCCCCAGCATTTT. Protein product: CASSLGDREGQPQHF.

The chain couples TRBV5-8 to TRBJ1-5; possibly TRBD1 for D (5 bases). With 4 bases removed from V and 5 bases from J, the gap between germline ends came to 16 bases. Germline assignment: CDR1 SGHTS and CDR2 YDEGEE. The CDR3 consists of 15 residues. The CDR3 reads CASSNDRGWDQPQHF. For the CDR3, the DNA is TGTGCCAGCAGCAATGACAGAGGGTGGGATCAGCCCCAGCATTTT.

V usage is TRBV5-1 and J usage is TRBJ2-1; 11 bases match TRBD2. The length of the CDR3 is 16 residues. Trimming cost V 4 bases and J 3 bases; bases outside gene matches: 6. From germline, CDR1 is SGHRS and CDR2 YFSETQ. CDR3 nucleotide sequence: TGCGCCAGCAGCCCTCGAGGGACTAGCGGCTACAATGAGCAGTTCTTC. Protein: CASSPRGTSGYNEQFF.

This chain uses TRBV25-1 with TRBJ2-7; D remains ambiguous. This CDR3 is 11 amino acids long. Trimming stripped 4 bases from V and 5 bases from J, with 6 bases between. Germline loops: CDR1 MGHDK, CDR2 SYGVNS. The CDR3, as DNA: TGTGCCAGCAGTGCCCTACACGAGCAGTACTTC. Protein sequence: CASSALHEQYF.

The V and J genes are TRBV30 and TRBJ2-5; maybe TRBD1 (7 bases). Trimming cost V 1 base and J 4 bases, with 16 bases left between them. CDR1 and CDR2 from the germline V gene are GTSNPN and SVGIG (reference sequence). The CDR3 covers 15 residues. The DNA for the CDR3 is TGTGCCTGGAGTGGGGACAGCGGGTTCCGAGAGACCCAGTACTTC. This gives the protein CAWSGDSGFRETQYF.

The chain couples TRBV4-1 to TRBJ2-7; D is undetermined. The CDR3 is made up of 10 amino acids. The V gene's germline CDR1 is MGHRA and CDR2 YSYEKL. Trimming cost V 11 bases and J 5 bases, with 10 bases left between them. Written as DNA, the CDR3 is TGCGCCTTATCCACAGACGAGCAGTACTTC. This gives the protein CALSTDEQYF.

A few counts support this clone. This chain joins TRBV6-2 or TRBV6-3 and TRBJ2-3, with D hard to call. Germline V gives CDR1 MNHEY, CDR2 SVGEGT. The CDR3 totals 12 residues. The germline V and J ends were trimmed by 0 bases and 7 bases, with 5 bases remaining between them. CDR3 region: CASSYSTHTQYF. Written as DNA, the CDR3 is TGTGCCAGCAGTTACTCGACACATACGCAGTATTTT.

The CDR3 reads CASSTIHREGGGYTF. Here the CDR3 DNA reads TGTGCCAGCAGTACTATACACAGGGAAGGGGGTGGCTACACCTTC. The V call is TRBV5-4, the J call TRBJ1-2, with a tentative D call TRBD1 (6 bases). Per the germline V gene, CDR1 is SGHNT and CDR2 is YYREEE (reference sequence). The CDR3 runs to 15 residues. The germline V and J ends were trimmed by 5 bases and 7 bases, with 21 bases remaining between them.